This T cell receptor (beta chain) was identified during a study of cytomegalovirus exposure and HLA in healthy donors. Study information: Early released data comprised 75 million to 100 million unique TCRs from HLA-typed donors. Notes on the study in general: Donors were assumed by presence/absence analyses to have roughly uniform sequencing depth. Productive status was seen about 90% or about 30% of the time for most TCR beta V segments in an earlier analysis. After further analysis at a later stage, some 15,000 TCR beta sequences were associated with HLA alleles at 0.05 false discovery rate.

The germline gives CDR1 SGHKS, CDR2 YYEKEE (reference sequence). The trim removed 0 bases at V and 5 bases at J, leaving 7 bases unmatched. The CDR3 consists of 16 residues. On this clone itself: Its antigen is not identified.

Researchers ran the PCR with 60 Vbeta and 13 Jbeta primers. TCRdb's copy holds only in-frame clones and misses some; the assay was immunoSEQ multiplex PCR. This sample has fewer than 200,000 clones; about 65% occur once, and the top ten carry approximately 1.5%. The chain recombines TRBV5-5 with TRBJ1-4; 7 bases line up with TRBD1. The sequenced sample was PBMCs. This clonotype originated in a girl aged 5 to 17 in good health and CMV-seronegative. DNA of the CDR3: TGTGCCAGCAGCTTGGTCGGGGCAGGGGGAAATGAAAAACTGTTTTTT. It yields the protein CASSLVGAGGNEKLFF.